The rows below give T cell receptor beta chains drawn from one sample of a study of cytomegalovirus exposure and HLA in healthy donors. Data came from immunoSEQ multiplex PCR; TCRdb stores just in-frame clones and leaves some out. The sample spans around 140,000 clones; the ten largest clones claim 1.5% to 2%. The specimen was PBMCs. The receptor source for this set is a woman aged 50 to 60 in good health and CMV-seronegative. The CDR3 runs from the conserved cysteine through the conserved F or W. The order of the fields is J gene, V gene, D gene, CDR3 protein, CDR3 DNA. The D gene is left open where the match is weak.

TRBJ2-2,TRBV27,.,CASSFRGGNTGELFF,TGTGCCAGCAGTTTTAGGGGGGGGAACACCGGGGAGCTGTTTTTT
TRBJ2-7,TRBV18,TRBD1,CASSPLGQGAYEQYF,TGTGCCAGCTCACCACTCGGGCAGGGGGCCTACGAGCAGTACTTC
TRBJ1-1,TRBV5-6,.,CASSTGGFNTEAFF,TGTGCCAGCAGCACCGGGGGGTTTAACACTGAAGCTTTCTTT
TRBJ2-2,TRBV4-3,.,CASSQDGGDWNGELFF,TGCGCCAGCAGCCAAGACGGGGGAGACTGGAACGGGGAGCTGTTTTTT
TRBJ1-4,TRBV29-1,.,CSARQAANEKLFF,TGCAGCGCCCGACAGGCAGCTAATGAAAAACTGTTTTTT
TRBJ1-1,TRBV9,.,CASSVAQVNTEAFF,TGTGCCAGCAGCGTAGCCCAGGTTAACACTGAAGCTTTCTTT
TRBJ2-7,TRBV5-1,TRBD2,CASSVGLSLYEQYF,TGCGCCAGCAGCGTGGGACTAAGCCTCTACGAGCAGTACTTC
TRBJ2-4,TRBV29-1,TRBD2,CSVDKDPTASGFPKNIQYF,TGCAGCGTCGACAAAGACCCCACGGCTAGCGGGTTCCCCAAAAACATTCAGTACTTC
TRBJ1-4,TRBV6-4,.,CASSDVLGEKLFF,TGTGCCAGCAGTGACGTACTAGGCGAAAAACTGTTTTTT
TRBJ1-1,TRBV7-2,.,CASSPVALNTEAFF,TGTGCCAGCAGCCCGGTTGCACTGAACACTGAAGCTTTCTTT
TRBJ2-2,TRBV4-1,TRBD1,CASSLFPGQGAGELFF,TGCGCCAGCAGCCTCTTTCCGGGACAGGGTGCCGGGGAGCTGTTTTTT
TRBJ1-6,TRBV28,.,CASSLERNSPLHF,TGTGCCAGCAGTTTGGAGAGAAATTCACCCCTCCACTTT
TRBJ1-1,TRBV7-9,.,CASKSPNEAFF,TGTGCCAGCAAATCTCCTAATGAAGCTTTCTTT
TRBJ2-5,TRBV27,TRBD1,CASSTRTGEYQETQYF,TGTGCCAGCAGTACTCGGACAGGAGAGTACCAAGAGACCCAGTACTTC
TRBJ1-1,TRBV6-5,TRBD1,CASQDRGLLPSEAFF,TGTGCCAGCCAAGACAGGGGGCTCCTACCGTCTGAAGCTTTCTTT
TRBJ1-6,TRBV13,.,CASSLGQGGYNSPLHF,TGTGCCAGCAGCTTAGGCCAAGGCGGGTATAATTCACCCCTCCACTTT
TRBJ2-3,TRBV5-1,TRBD1,CASSWTGSTDTQYF,TGCGCCAGCAGTTGGACAGGGAGCACAGATACGCAGTATTTT
TRBJ1-2,TRBV14,.,CASSPGGGPYGYTF,TGTGCCAGCAGCCCCGGGGGGGGCCCGTATGGCTACACCTTC
TRBJ2-7,TRBV5-1,.,CASSVPGDAYEQYF,TGCGCCAGCAGCGTCCCAGGGGATGCCTACGAGCAGTACTTC
TRBJ2-1,TRBV18,TRBD1,CASSPNSGQGGEQFF,TGTGCCAGCTCACCAAACTCGGGACAGGGAGGGGAGCAGTTCTTC
TRBJ2-7,TRBV5-1,TRBD1,CASSLGTGGYEQYF,TGCGCCAGCAGCTTGGGGACAGGGGGGTACGAGCAGTACTTC
TRBJ2-7,TRBV7-3,TRBD2,CASSLRGGEGEQYF,TGTGCCAGCAGCTTGCGGGGGGGAGAGGGCGAGCAGTACTTC
TRBJ1-6,TRBV2,.,CASRAGLWDNSPLHF,TGTGCCAGCAGAGCGGGACTTTGGGACAATTCACCCCTCCACTTT
TRBJ1-2,TRBV5-1,.,CASSEGDGTAGYTF,TGCGCCAGCAGCGAAGGAGACGGGACTGCTGGCTACACCTTC
TRBJ2-2,TRBV4-1,.,CASSQDWPNTGELFF,TGCGCCAGCAGCCAAGATTGGCCGAACACCGGGGAGCTGTTTTTT
TRBJ2-3,TRBV9,.,CASSELEMGTQYF,TGTGCCAGCAGCGAACTAGAGATGGGAACGCAGTATTTT
TRBJ1-6,TRBV7-4,.,CASSLLGGPTKANSPLHF,TGTGCCAGCAGCTTACTCGGGGGGCCAACCAAAGCTAATTCACCCCTCCACTTT
TRBJ2-5,TRBV13,TRBD1,CASSIPEGAGEQYF,TGTGCCAGCAGTATCCCTGAGGGGGCCGGGGAGCAGTACTTC
TRBJ1-6,TRBV7-8,.,CASSPRIPQGGYNSPLHF,TGTGCCAGCAGCCCCCGAATACCCCAGGGCGGTTATAATTCACCCCTCCACTTT
TRBJ2-7,TRBV6-5,TRBD1,CASRDRGRSHEQYF,TGTGCCAGCAGGGACAGGGGGCGAAGCCACGAGCAGTACTTC
TRBJ2-3,TRBV19,TRBD1,CASSVQGAADTQYF,TGTGCCAGTAGTGTTCAGGGGGCGGCAGATACGCAGTATTTT